This T cell receptor (beta chain) was captured in a study of blood T cell repertoires in COVID-19. Clones were read by immunoSEQ multiplex PCR, and TCRdb kept only the in-frame ones, dropping some. The table shows 370,000 or so clones, with roughly four fifths occurring only once. The CDR3 loop spans 15 amino acids. J lost 2 bases, V lost 3 bases, and 6 bases had no gene match. Germline CDR1 and CDR2: MNHNS and SASEGT. Sequencing input: peripheral blood. The sequence was obtained from a human donor with acute or convalescent COVID-19. The donor label of this sample is uncertain. V gene TRBV6-1 combines with J gene TRBJ2-7; TRBD1 matches at 8 bases. The CDR3 coding sequence is TGTGCCAGCAGTGAGTGGGCAGGGGGCCCCTACGAGCAGTACTTC. Amino acid sequence: CASSEWAGGPYEQYF.